The 15 T cell receptor beta chains reported below all come from one sample, sequenced in a study of T-cell reconstitution after alpha-beta-depleted transplantation in children (dated by TCRdb to 2016 to 2018). The label giving this sample's treatment or condition can be read as: allogeneic hematopoietic cell transplantation with graft depleted of TCRalphabeta T cells and CD19 B cells. The library relied on PCR. Sequencer: Illumina HiSeq 2500. TCR libraries were prepared with molecular barcoding, using unique molecular identifiers to normalize TCRbeta repertoire quantification. In TCRdb, the public reads were trimmed at Q25 with fastp and aligned with MiXCR, with productive beta chains retained. One record per CDR3 amino acid sequence lists the most common genes and DNA. Here the sample has 550,000 to 800,000 distinct CDR3 sequences; around 13% occur a single time. The top ten hold 0.65% to 0.9% of the sample.

The sequences come from PBMCs, collected before TCRalphabeta/CD19-depleted stem cell transplant. The receptors come from a girl aged 2 to 9 with congenital amegakaryocytic thrombocytopenia, due to receive a stem cell transplant.

This clonotype was counted a few times. V is TRBV5-1 and J is TRBJ2-2; maybe TRBD1 (5 bases). In germline, CDR1 is SGHRS, CDR2 YFSETQ. This CDR3 comprises 16 residues. V was cut by 0 bases and J by 7 bases, with 16 bases left in between. The CDR3 nucleotides read TGCGCCAGCAGCTTGGATCCCCCAGGGTTTGGCGGGGAGCTGTTTTTT. This gives the protein CASSLDPPGFGGELFF.

This clonotype was counted at least ten times. V and J are TRBV3-1 and TRBJ2-1; 7 bases map to TRBD2. After removal of 6 bases from V and 0 bases from J, the junction contained 2 bases not matched to a gene. The CDR3 runs 14 residues. Germline assignment: CDR1 LGHDT and CDR2 YNNKEL (reference sequence). The CDR3 DNA is TGTGCCAGCAGGGTAGCGGGCTCCTACAATGAGCAGTTCTTC. It encodes CASRVAGSYNEQFF.

The V gene is TRBV10-3, the J gene TRBJ2-2; 11 bases agree with TRBD2. V lost 6 bases, J lost 0 bases, and 0 bases stayed unmatched. The CDR3 runs to 15 residues. Germline loops: CDR1 ENHRY, CDR2 SYGVKD. In DNA, the CDR3 is TGTGCCATCAGGACTAGCGGGACGAACACCGGGGAGCTGTTTTTT. Residues: CAIRTSGTNTGELFF.

A note on this clonotype: A junction boundary mismatches the germline segment, possibly from a read error. The V call is TRBV20-1, the J call TRBJ2-2, with TRBD2 matching over 8 bases. The CDR3 is 16 amino acids. In germline, CDR1 is DFQATT, CDR2 SNEGSKA (reference sequence). CDR3 loop: CCARFIAGGNTGELFF. The DNA for the CDR3 is TGCTGTGCTAGATTTATCGCGGGAGGAAACACCGGGGAGCTGTTTTTT.

This clonotype was counted many times. This chain uses TRBV5-1 with TRBJ1-1; no clear D gene. Per the germline V gene, CDR1 is SGHRS and CDR2 is YFSETQ. V was trimmed by 0 bases and J by 1 base, leaving 10 bases between them. The CDR3 spans 15 residues. The CDR3 coding sequence is TGCGCCAGCAGCTTGGATGGAGGATCGAACACTGAAGCTTTCTTT. It yields the protein CASSLDGGSNTEAFF.

The CDR3 loop is CASSSISGSDEQYF. DNA of the CDR3: TGTGCCAGCAGCTCCATTAGCGGGAGCGACGAGCAGTACTTC. The chain combines TRBV7-6 with TRBJ2-7; TRBD2 matches 9 bases. The germline V gene has CDR1 SGHVS and CDR2 FNYEAQ. V gave up 4 bases and J gave up 5 bases; unmatched junction bases: 6. The CDR3 sequence is 14 residues long. Supplemented by reference TRBV7-6 and TRBJ2-7, the full variable domain reads GAGVSQSPRYKVTKRGQDVALRCDPISGHVSLYWYRQALGQGPEFLTYFNYEAQQDKSGLPNDRFSAERPEGSISTLTIQRTEQRDSAMYRCASSSISGSDEQYFGPGTRLTVT.

Worth noting for this clonotype: The conserved final phenylalanine or tryptophan is absent from the CDR3, which likely points to a read error. The genes are TRBV5-1 and TRBJ1-2; D uncertain. The CDR3 runs 13 residues. Trimming left V 0 bases short and J 2 bases short, with 5 bases between. CDR1 SGHRS and CDR2 YFSETQ come from the germline V gene. CDR3 DNA: TGCGCCAGCAGCTTGGTTACGAACTATGGCTACACCTTG. This gives the protein CASSLVTNYGYTL.

This clonotype was counted between two and nine times. DNA for the CDR3: TGCGCCAGCAGCTTGGAGGAGGTGAGCGCCTACGAGCAGTACTTC. Its translation: CASSLEEVSAYEQYF. This rearrangement joins TRBV5-1 to TRBJ2-7, with D perhaps matching TRBD2 (5 bases). CDR1 is SGHRS, CDR2 YFSETQ, per germline. The CDR3 has 15 amino acids. V was cut by 0 bases and J by 2 bases, with 12 bases left in between.

This chain uses TRBV7-2 with TRBJ2-7; tentative D call: TRBD2 (6 bases). The CDR3 consists of 14 residues. V was clipped by 1 base and J by 2 bases, with 9 bases between them. The germline V gene has CDR1 SGHTA and CDR2 FQGNSA. CDR3 nucleotide sequence: TGTGCCAGCAGCTTAGAATGGGGGGCCTACGAGCAGTACTTC. It is translated as CASSLEWGAYEQYF.

The J gene is TRBJ2-7, the V gene TRBV29-1; 13 bases match TRBD2. This CDR3 is built from 14 residues. V dropped 1 base and J dropped 3; count of bases not matched to a gene: 0. Germline V gene lookup returns CDR1 SQVTM and CDR2 ANQGSEA. CDR3 sequence: CSVEGTSGSYEQYF. The CDR3 DNA is TGCAGCGTTGAAGGGACTAGCGGGAGCTACGAGCAGTACTTC.

The sample holds a few counts of this clonotype. The V call is TRBV12-3 or TRBV12-4, the J call TRBJ2-7; unclear D gene. This CDR3 spans 11 amino acids. Trimming took 6 bases from V and 12 from J, leaving 15 bases between them. In DNA form, the CDR3 reads TGTGCCAGCAGATCGACCTCGTTGTCGTACTTC. The encoded protein is CASRSTSLSYF.

This clonotype was picked up one time. This chain connects TRBV7-2 to TRBJ2-2; 7 bases are shared with TRBD2. Germline CDR1 is SGHTA and CDR2 is FQGNSA. This CDR3 is 14 amino acids long. Unmatched junction bases numbered 14, after V lost 5 bases and J lost 14 bases. CDR3 DNA: TGTGCCAGCAGCCTAACTAGCGTCGGAAGAGTACTGTTTTTT. Its translation is CASSLTSVGRVLFF.

V and J are TRBV12-3 or TRBV12-4 and TRBJ2-1; 7 bases line up with TRBD2. The CDR3 totals 15 residues. V trimming: 1 base; J trimming: 10 bases; junction bases outside the gene matches: 10. The CDR3 reads CASSLVGGPSWEQFF. CDR3 sequence (DNA): TGTGCCAGCAGTTTAGTGGGAGGGCCCTCGTGGGAGCAGTTCTTC.

Ten or more counts support this clonotype. The rearrangement links TRBV7-8 to TRBJ2-3; 7 positions match TRBD2. CDR3 length: 14 residues. Germline values: CDR1 SGHVS, CDR2 FQNEAQ. CDR3 protein: CVKTKLADTDTQYF. CDR3 in DNA: TGTGTCAAGACCAAGCTAGCGGACACAGATACGCAGTATTTT.

This clonotype was recorded at least ten times. The V call is TRBV6-1, the J call TRBJ2-1, with 9 bases fitting TRBD2. Per the germline V gene, CDR1 is MNHNS and CDR2 is SASEGT. The CDR3 is 16 residues long. V was pared by 6 bases and J by 0 bases, with 6 bases of the junction left unmatched. CDR3 amino acids: CASSRIAGDSYNEQFF. The CDR3, as DNA: TGTGCCAGCAGCCGAATAGCGGGAGACTCCTACAATGAGCAGTTCTTC.